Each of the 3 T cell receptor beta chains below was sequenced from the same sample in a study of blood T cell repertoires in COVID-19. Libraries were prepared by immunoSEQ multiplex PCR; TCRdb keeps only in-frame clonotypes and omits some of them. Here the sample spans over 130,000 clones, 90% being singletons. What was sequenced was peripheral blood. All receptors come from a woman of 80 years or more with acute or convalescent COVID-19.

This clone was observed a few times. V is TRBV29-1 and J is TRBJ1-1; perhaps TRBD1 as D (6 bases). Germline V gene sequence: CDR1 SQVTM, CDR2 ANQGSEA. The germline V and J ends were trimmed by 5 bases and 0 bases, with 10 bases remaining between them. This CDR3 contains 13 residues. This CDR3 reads CSVIQGVNTEAFF. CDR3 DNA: TGCAGCGTTATACAGGGCGTGAACACTGAAGCTTTCTTT.

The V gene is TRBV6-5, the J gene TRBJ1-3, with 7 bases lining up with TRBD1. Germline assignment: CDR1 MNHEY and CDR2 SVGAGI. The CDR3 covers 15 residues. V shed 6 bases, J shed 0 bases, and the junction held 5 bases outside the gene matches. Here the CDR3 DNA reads TGTGCCAGCAGCCACCGACAGGGCTCTGGAAACACCATATATTTT. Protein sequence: CASSHRQGSGNTIYF.

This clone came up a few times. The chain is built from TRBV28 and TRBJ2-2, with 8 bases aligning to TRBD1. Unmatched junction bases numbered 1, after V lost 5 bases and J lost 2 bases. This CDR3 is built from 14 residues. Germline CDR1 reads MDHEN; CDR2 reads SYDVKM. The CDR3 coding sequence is TGTGCCAGCAGTCCAGGGGGCAACACCGGGGAGCTGTTTTTT. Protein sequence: CASSPGGNTGELFF.